A selection of T cell receptor beta chains follows, all from one sample in a study of T cell responses to AZD1222 COVID-19 vaccine. The assay was immunoSEQ multiplex PCR, and TCRdb's table has in-frame clones only and misses some. The profile shows 90,000 to 100,000 clones, about 88% of them singletons. Material: peripheral blood, obtained 28 days after the second AZD1222 dose. These receptors were obtained from an adult who received the AZD1222 COVID-19 vaccine. The CDR3 runs from the conserved cysteine through the conserved F or W. A D gene is named only where the DNA matches it firmly. For some rows the clone size is stated as once, few or many, or as a class when expanded; others skip it.

d_gene: .; abundance: few; len: 20; j_gene: TRBJ1-5; v_gene: TRBV5-5; CDR3aa: CASSLSPGWMVGIHDQPQHF; CDR3nt: TGTGCCAGCAGCTTGTCACCGGGTTGGATGGTTGGGATACATGATCAGCCCCAGCATTTT
d_gene: .; abundance: once; len: 15; j_gene: TRBJ2-5; v_gene: TRBV7-2; CDR3aa: CASSLGGQPQETQYF; CDR3nt: TGTGCCAGCAGCTTAGGGGGACAACCTCAAGAGACCCAGTACTTC
d_gene: TRBD2; abundance: .; len: 15; j_gene: TRBJ2-2; v_gene: TRBV7-6; CDR3aa: CASKVATSGAGELFF; CDR3nt: TGTGCCAGCAAGGTGGCGACTAGCGGGGCCGGGGAGCTGTTTTTT
d_gene: .; abundance: .; len: 15; j_gene: TRBJ1-4; v_gene: TRBV5-5; CDR3aa: CASSLNGFANEKLFF; CDR3nt: TGTGCCAGCAGCTTGAATGGGTTCGCTAATGAAAAACTGTTTTTT
d_gene: TRBD1; abundance: .; len: 15; j_gene: TRBJ2-7; v_gene: TRBV11-1; CDR3aa: CASSVRTGADYEQYF; CDR3nt: TGTGCCAGCAGCGTTCGGACAGGGGCGGACTACGAGCAGTACTTC
d_gene: .; abundance: .; len: 14; j_gene: TRBJ2-7; v_gene: TRBV6-1; CDR3aa: CASRELRAGLEQYF; CDR3nt: TGTGCCAGCAGGGAACTCCGGGCCGGCCTCGAGCAGTACTTC
d_gene: .; abundance: .; len: 13; j_gene: TRBJ2-1; v_gene: TRBV7-3; CDR3aa: CASSSYVQNEQFF; CDR3nt: TGTGCCAGCAGCTCCTACGTCCAGAATGAGCAGTTCTTC
d_gene: .; abundance: .; len: 15; j_gene: TRBJ1-2; v_gene: TRBV5-5; CDR3aa: CASSLGTARLYGYTF; CDR3nt: TGTGCCAGCAGCTTGGGCACAGCGAGGCTCTATGGCTACACCTTC
d_gene: TRBD1; abundance: large; len: 15; j_gene: TRBJ2-3; v_gene: TRBV6-1; CDR3aa: CASSEGTGGADTQYF; CDR3nt: TGTGCCAGCAGTGAAGGGACAGGGGGCGCAGATACGCAGTATTTT
d_gene: .; abundance: .; len: 13; j_gene: TRBJ1-1; v_gene: TRBV6-4; CDR3aa: CASSSSVDTEAFF; CDR3nt: TGTGCCAGCAGTTCATCGGTAGACACTGAAGCTTTCTTT
d_gene: .; abundance: .; len: 11; j_gene: TRBJ2-1; v_gene: TRBV12-3/TRBV12-4; CDR3aa: CASSLGIEQFF; CDR3nt: TGTGCCAGCAGTTTGGGTATTGAGCAGTTCTTC
d_gene: .; abundance: .; len: 14; j_gene: TRBJ1-3; v_gene: TRBV6-1; CDR3aa: CASSERVAGNTIYF; CDR3nt: TGTGCCAGCAGTGAGAGGGTGGCTGGAAACACCATATATTTT
d_gene: .; abundance: .; len: 12; j_gene: TRBJ2-2; v_gene: TRBV27; CDR3aa: CASSLWPGELFF; CDR3nt: TGTGCCAGCAGTTTGTGGCCCGGGGAGCTGTTTTTT
d_gene: .; abundance: .; len: 16; j_gene: TRBJ1-4; v_gene: TRBV9; CDR3aa: CASSASPGLTNEKLFF; CDR3nt: TGTGCCAGCAGCGCCTCCCCGGGATTAACTAATGAAAAACTGTTTTTT
d_gene: .; abundance: once; len: 13; j_gene: TRBJ1-3; v_gene: TRBV11-2; CDR3aa: CASKVQGGNTIYF; CDR3nt: TGTGCCAGCAAGGTACAGGGTGGAAACACCATATATTTT
d_gene: .; abundance: .; len: 12; j_gene: TRBJ2-5; v_gene: TRBV19; CDR3aa: CASTGERETQYF; CDR3nt: TGTGCCAGTACAGGGGAGAGGGAGACCCAGTACTTC
d_gene: .; abundance: .; len: 18; j_gene: TRBJ2-7; v_gene: TRBV12-2; CDR3aa: CASRLAWMRGQGSYEQYF; CDR3nt: TGTGCAAGTCGCTTAGCGTGGATGAGGGGACAGGGATCCTACGAGCAGTACTTC
d_gene: .; abundance: .; len: 16; j_gene: TRBJ1-6; v_gene: TRBV27; CDR3aa: CASSPSRTTYNSPLHF; CDR3nt: TGTGCCAGCAGTCCCTCCCGGACGACCTATAATTCACCCCTCCACTTT
d_gene: TRBD1; abundance: .; len: 15; j_gene: TRBJ1-4; v_gene: TRBV5-1; CDR3aa: CASSLRTGAREKLFF; CDR3nt: TGCGCCAGCAGCTTGAGGACAGGGGCGAGGGAAAAACTGTTTTTT
d_gene: .; abundance: .; len: 10; j_gene: TRBJ2-1; v_gene: TRBV30; CDR3aa: CAWSDNEQFF; CDR3nt: TGTGCCTGGAGTGACAATGAGCAGTTCTTC
d_gene: .; abundance: .; len: 15; j_gene: TRBJ1-5; v_gene: TRBV6-5; CDR3aa: CASSKDSLSNQPQHF; CDR3nt: TGTGCCAGCAGTAAGGACAGCCTTAGCAATCAGCCCCAGCATTTT
d_gene: .; abundance: .; len: 13; j_gene: TRBJ1-1; v_gene: TRBV11-2; CDR3aa: CASSSQEGTEAFF; CDR3nt: TGTGCCAGCAGCTCCCAGGAGGGCACTGAAGCTTTCTTT
d_gene: .; abundance: .; len: 16; j_gene: TRBJ2-5; v_gene: TRBV25-1; CDR3aa: CASSEYAVSGKETQYF; CDR3nt: TGTGCCAGCAGTGAATACGCGGTAAGCGGAAAGGAGACCCAGTACTTC
d_gene: .; abundance: .; len: 17; j_gene: TRBJ1-1; v_gene: TRBV5-8; CDR3aa: CASSLAQSGGRGTEAFF; CDR3nt: TGTGCCAGCAGCTTGGCCCAAAGCGGGGGACGGGGCACTGAAGCTTTCTTT
d_gene: TRBD1; abundance: .; len: 15; j_gene: TRBJ2-7; v_gene: TRBV2; CDR3aa: CASSRGQGGSYEQYF; CDR3nt: TGTGCCAGCAGTAGGGGACAGGGGGGCTCCTACGAGCAGTACTTC
d_gene: .; abundance: .; len: 14; j_gene: TRBJ1-6; v_gene: TRBV11-2; CDR3aa: CASKMGSYNSPLHF; CDR3nt: TGTGCCAGCAAAATGGGGTCTTATAATTCACCCCTCCACTTT
d_gene: .; abundance: .; len: 16; j_gene: TRBJ1-1; v_gene: TRBV6-1; CDR3aa: CASSGTQVQGNTEAFF; CDR3nt: TGTGCCAGCAGTGGGACCCAGGTACAAGGGAACACTGAAGCTTTCTTT
d_gene: .; abundance: .; len: 17; j_gene: TRBJ1-2; v_gene: TRBV6-2/TRBV6-3; CDR3aa: CASSYASGSSSAYGYTF; CDR3nt: TGTGCCAGCAGTTATGCCTCCGGGTCCTCCTCAGCATATGGCTACACCTTC
d_gene: .; abundance: once; len: 17; j_gene: TRBJ1-5; v_gene: TRBV18; CDR3aa: CASSPGTGTPGDQPQHF; CDR3nt: TGTGCCAGCTCACCAGGGACCGGGACACCGGGCGATCAGCCCCAGCATTTT
d_gene: TRBD2; abundance: .; len: 13; j_gene: TRBJ2-3; v_gene: TRBV7-9; CDR3aa: CASKGGLADTQYF; CDR3nt: TGTGCCAGTAAAGGGGGACTAGCAGATACGCAGTATTTT
d_gene: .; abundance: .; len: 13; j_gene: TRBJ2-7; v_gene: TRBV13; CDR3aa: CASSLDGTYEQYF; CDR3nt: TGTGCCAGCAGCTTGGACGGGACCTACGAGCAGTACTTC
d_gene: .; abundance: few; len: 14; j_gene: TRBJ2-3; v_gene: TRBV4-1; CDR3aa: CASSPRDSTDTQYF; CDR3nt: TGCGCCAGCAGCCCAAGGGACAGCACAGATACGCAGTATTTT
d_gene: .; abundance: .; len: 14; j_gene: TRBJ1-2; v_gene: TRBV25-1; CDR3aa: CASTGGGTVYGYTF; CDR3nt: TGTGCCAGCACCGGTGGGGGTACGGTCTATGGCTACACCTTC
d_gene: .; abundance: .; len: 15; j_gene: TRBJ2-3; v_gene: TRBV5-1; CDR3aa: CASSLAMTSTDTQYF; CDR3nt: TGCGCCAGCAGCTTGGCCATGACTAGCACAGATACGCAGTATTTT
d_gene: .; abundance: .; len: 15; j_gene: TRBJ1-2; v_gene: TRBV5-6; CDR3aa: CASRRDPGSNYGYTF; CDR3nt: TGTGCCAGCAGACGTGACCCAGGCAGCAACTATGGCTACACCTTC
d_gene: .; abundance: few; len: 14; j_gene: TRBJ2-7; v_gene: TRBV29-1; CDR3aa: CSVASGRANYEQYF; CDR3nt: TGCAGCGTCGCTTCGGGTAGGGCCAACTACGAGCAGTACTTC
d_gene: TRBD1; abundance: .; len: 14; j_gene: TRBJ1-6; v_gene: TRBV19; CDR3aa: CASGPGQGNSPLHF; CDR3nt: TGTGCCAGTGGGCCGGGACAGGGTAATTCACCCCTCCACTTT
d_gene: TRBD1; abundance: .; len: 14; j_gene: TRBJ2-7; v_gene: TRBV5-8; CDR3aa: CASRTGTGTVEQYF; CDR3nt: TGTGCCAGCAGAACCGGGACAGGGACAGTCGAGCAGTACTTC
d_gene: .; abundance: .; len: 12; j_gene: TRBJ2-3; v_gene: TRBV10-3; CDR3aa: CAISEDPATQYF; CDR3nt: TGTGCCATCAGTGAGGACCCCGCTACGCAGTATTTT
d_gene: .; abundance: few; len: 13; j_gene: TRBJ1-1; v_gene: TRBV10-3; CDR3aa: CAISVRRGTEAFF; CDR3nt: TGTGCCATCAGTGTCCGGAGGGGAACTGAAGCTTTCTTT
d_gene: .; abundance: .; len: 13; j_gene: TRBJ1-1; v_gene: TRBV6-6; CDR3aa: CASSFQGNTEAFF; CDR3nt: TGTGCCAGCAGTTTTCAGGGAAACACTGAAGCTTTCTTT
d_gene: .; abundance: .; len: 13; j_gene: TRBJ2-7; v_gene: TRBV6-5; CDR3aa: CASIRDETYEQYF; CDR3nt: TGTGCCAGCATACGGGACGAAACCTACGAGCAGTACTTC
d_gene: .; abundance: .; len: 14; j_gene: TRBJ1-2; v_gene: TRBV28; CDR3aa: CASSPPQGNYGYTF; CDR3nt: TGTGCCAGCAGTCCCCCACAGGGTAACTATGGCTACACCTTC
d_gene: TRBD2; abundance: once; len: 17; j_gene: TRBJ2-7; v_gene: TRBV9; CDR3aa: CASSPQGTSGSSYEQYF; CDR3nt: TGTGCCAGCAGCCCTCAAGGGACTAGCGGGAGTTCCTACGAGCAGTACTTC
d_gene: .; abundance: .; len: 14; j_gene: TRBJ1-1; v_gene: TRBV18; CDR3aa: CASSLTEMNTEAFF; CDR3nt: TGTGCCAGCTCACTGACAGAGATGAACACTGAAGCTTTCTTT
d_gene: TRBD1; abundance: .; len: 15; j_gene: TRBJ1-2; v_gene: TRBV5-1; CDR3aa: CASSLASGQGSGYTF; CDR3nt: TGCGCCAGCAGCTTGGCCTCGGGACAGGGATCCGGCTACACCTTC
d_gene: .; abundance: .; len: 15; j_gene: TRBJ2-7; v_gene: TRBV12-2; CDR3aa: CASRLDSVITYEQYF; CDR3nt: TGTGCAAGTCGCTTAGACTCAGTTATAACCTACGAGCAGTACTTC
d_gene: TRBD1; abundance: .; len: 16; j_gene: TRBJ1-2; v_gene: TRBV27; CDR3aa: CASSLTRQGPNYGYTF; CDR3nt: TGTGCCAGCAGTTTAACCCGACAGGGCCCAAACTATGGCTACACCTTC
d_gene: TRBD2; abundance: .; len: 15; j_gene: TRBJ2-7; v_gene: TRBV28; CDR3aa: CASSPVTSVAYEQYF; CDR3nt: TGTGCCAGCAGTCCAGTAACTAGCGTTGCCTACGAGCAGTACTTC
d_gene: .; abundance: once; len: 14; j_gene: TRBJ2-2; v_gene: TRBV7-9; CDR3aa: CAAHFLSNTGELFF; CDR3nt: TGTGCCGCCCACTTCCTCAGTAACACCGGGGAGCTGTTTTTT
d_gene: .; abundance: .; len: 15; j_gene: TRBJ2-5; v_gene: TRBV7-9; CDR3aa: CASSLGLSGSGTQYF; CDR3nt: TGTGCCAGCAGCTTAGGATTGTCAGGGAGTGGGACCCAGTACTTC
d_gene: TRBD2; abundance: .; len: 17; j_gene: TRBJ2-3; v_gene: TRBV5-3; CDR3aa: CARSGPPGLAGTDTQYF; CDR3nt: TGTGCCAGAAGCGGGCCCCCGGGACTAGCTGGGACAGATACGCAGTATTTT
d_gene: .; abundance: .; len: 13; j_gene: TRBJ1-2; v_gene: TRBV11-1; CDR3aa: CASSPGRGLGYTF; CDR3nt: TGTGCCAGCAGCCCTGGGAGAGGATTGGGCTACACCTTC
d_gene: TRBD1; abundance: .; len: 17; j_gene: TRBJ2-7; v_gene: TRBV5-4; CDR3aa: CASSPNTGTAENYEQYF; CDR3nt: TGTGCCAGCAGCCCGAACACCGGGACAGCAGAAAACTACGAGCAGTACTTC
d_gene: TRBD1; abundance: .; len: 15; j_gene: TRBJ1-1; v_gene: TRBV7-2; CDR3aa: CASSLASDRGTEAFF; CDR3nt: TGTGCCAGCAGCTTAGCTTCGGACAGGGGGACTGAAGCTTTCTTT